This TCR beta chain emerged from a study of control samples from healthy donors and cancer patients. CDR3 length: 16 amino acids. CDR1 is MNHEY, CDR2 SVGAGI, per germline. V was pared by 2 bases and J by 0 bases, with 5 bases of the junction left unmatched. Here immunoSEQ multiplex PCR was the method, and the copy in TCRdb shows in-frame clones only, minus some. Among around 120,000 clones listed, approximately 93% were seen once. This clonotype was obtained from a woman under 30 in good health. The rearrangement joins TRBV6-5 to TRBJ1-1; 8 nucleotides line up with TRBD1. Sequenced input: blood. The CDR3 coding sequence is TGTGCCAGCAGTTACGTAGGACAGGGAATGAACACTGAAGCTTTCTTT. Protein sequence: CASSYVGQGMNTEAFF.